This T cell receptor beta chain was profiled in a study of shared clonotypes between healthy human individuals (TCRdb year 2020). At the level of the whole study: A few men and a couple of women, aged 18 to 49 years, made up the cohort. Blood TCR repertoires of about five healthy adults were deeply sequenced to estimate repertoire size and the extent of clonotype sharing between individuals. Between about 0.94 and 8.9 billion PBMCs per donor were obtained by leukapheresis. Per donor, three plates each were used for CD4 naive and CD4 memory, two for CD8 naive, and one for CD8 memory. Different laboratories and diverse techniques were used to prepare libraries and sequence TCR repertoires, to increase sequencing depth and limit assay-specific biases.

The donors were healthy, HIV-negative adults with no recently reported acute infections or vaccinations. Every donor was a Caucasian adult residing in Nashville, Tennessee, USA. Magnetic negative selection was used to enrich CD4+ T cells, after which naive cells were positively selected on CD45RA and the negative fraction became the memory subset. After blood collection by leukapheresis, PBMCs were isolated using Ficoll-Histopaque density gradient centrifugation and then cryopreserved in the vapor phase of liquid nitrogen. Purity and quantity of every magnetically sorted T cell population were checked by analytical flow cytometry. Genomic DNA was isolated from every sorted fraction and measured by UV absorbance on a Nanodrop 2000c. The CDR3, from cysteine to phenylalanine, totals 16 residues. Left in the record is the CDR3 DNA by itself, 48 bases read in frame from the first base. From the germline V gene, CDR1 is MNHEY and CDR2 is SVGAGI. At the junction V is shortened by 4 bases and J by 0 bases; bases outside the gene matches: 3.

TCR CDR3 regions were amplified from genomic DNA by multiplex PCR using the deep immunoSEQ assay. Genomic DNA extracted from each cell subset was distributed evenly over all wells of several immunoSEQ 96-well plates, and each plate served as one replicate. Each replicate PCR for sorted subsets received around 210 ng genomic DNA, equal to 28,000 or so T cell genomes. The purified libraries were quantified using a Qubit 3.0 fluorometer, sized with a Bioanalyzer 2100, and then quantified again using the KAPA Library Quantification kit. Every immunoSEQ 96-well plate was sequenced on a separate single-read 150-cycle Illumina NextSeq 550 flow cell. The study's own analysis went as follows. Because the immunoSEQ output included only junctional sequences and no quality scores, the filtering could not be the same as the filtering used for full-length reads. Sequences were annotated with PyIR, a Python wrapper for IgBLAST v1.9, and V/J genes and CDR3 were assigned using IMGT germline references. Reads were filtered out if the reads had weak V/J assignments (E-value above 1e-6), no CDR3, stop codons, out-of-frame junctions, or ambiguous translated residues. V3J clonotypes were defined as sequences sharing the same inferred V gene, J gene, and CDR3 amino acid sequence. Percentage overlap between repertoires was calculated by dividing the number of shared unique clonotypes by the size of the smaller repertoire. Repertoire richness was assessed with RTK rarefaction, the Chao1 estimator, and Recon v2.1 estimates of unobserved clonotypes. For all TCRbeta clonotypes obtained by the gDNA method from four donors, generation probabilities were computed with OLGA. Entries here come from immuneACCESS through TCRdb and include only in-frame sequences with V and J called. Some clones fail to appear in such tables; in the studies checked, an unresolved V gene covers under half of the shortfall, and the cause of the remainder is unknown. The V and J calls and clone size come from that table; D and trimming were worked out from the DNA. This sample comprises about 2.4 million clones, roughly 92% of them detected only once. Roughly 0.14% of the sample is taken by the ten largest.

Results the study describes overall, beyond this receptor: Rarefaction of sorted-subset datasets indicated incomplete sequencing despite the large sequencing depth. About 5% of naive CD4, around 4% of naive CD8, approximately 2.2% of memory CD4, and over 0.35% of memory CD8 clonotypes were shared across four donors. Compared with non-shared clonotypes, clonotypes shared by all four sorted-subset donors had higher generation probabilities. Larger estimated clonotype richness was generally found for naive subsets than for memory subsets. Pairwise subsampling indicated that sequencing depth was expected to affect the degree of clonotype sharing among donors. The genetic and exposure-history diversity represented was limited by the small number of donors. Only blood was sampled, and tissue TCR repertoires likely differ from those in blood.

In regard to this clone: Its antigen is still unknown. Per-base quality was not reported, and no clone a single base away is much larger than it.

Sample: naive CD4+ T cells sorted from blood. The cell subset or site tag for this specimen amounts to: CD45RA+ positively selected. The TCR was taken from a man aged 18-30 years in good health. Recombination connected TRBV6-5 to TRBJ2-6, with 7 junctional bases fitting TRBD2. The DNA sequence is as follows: TGTGCCAGCAGTTTAGCGGGCGCCTCTGGGGCCAACGTCCTGACTTTC. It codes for CASSLAGASGANVLTF.